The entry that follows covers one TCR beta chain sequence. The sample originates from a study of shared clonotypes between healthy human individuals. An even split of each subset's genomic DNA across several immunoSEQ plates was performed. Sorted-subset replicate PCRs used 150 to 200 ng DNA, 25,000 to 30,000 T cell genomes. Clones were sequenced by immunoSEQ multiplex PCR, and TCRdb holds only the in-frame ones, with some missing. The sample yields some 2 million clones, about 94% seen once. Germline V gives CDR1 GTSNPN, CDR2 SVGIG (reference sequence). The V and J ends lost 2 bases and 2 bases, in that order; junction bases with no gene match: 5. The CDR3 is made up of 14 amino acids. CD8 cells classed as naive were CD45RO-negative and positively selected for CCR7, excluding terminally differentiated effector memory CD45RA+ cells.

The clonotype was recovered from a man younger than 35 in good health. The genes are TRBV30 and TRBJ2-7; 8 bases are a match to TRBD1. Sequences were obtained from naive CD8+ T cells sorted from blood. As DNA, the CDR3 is TGTGCCTGGAGTCCGGGACAGGTAACCTACGAGCAGTACTTC. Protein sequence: CAWSPGQVTYEQYF.